The rows below give T cell receptor beta chains drawn from one sample of a study of identifying expanded T cells in peripheral blood. The repertoire was sequenced with immunoSEQ multiplex PCR; TCRdb's copy has only in-frame clones and lacks some. The sample yields around 70,000 clones, roughly nine tenths seen once. Specimen: blood. The receptors were gathered from a person aged 18 to 75 in good health. CDR3s include the opening cysteine and the closing phenylalanine or tryptophan. D genes are given only for firm matches. The size of a clone is reported for some rows only, either as once, few or many, or as a class for expanded clones.

cdr3_aa cdr3_nt j_call d_call clone_size v_call
CSVGGGASGDTQYF TGCAGCGTTGGCGGGGGGGCCTCCGGAGATACGCAGTATTTT TRBJ2-3 TRBD2 . TRBV29-1
CASSRGLLGTGEETQYF TGTGCCAGCAGCCGTGGTCTGCTAGGGACAGGGGAAGAGACCCAGTACTTC TRBJ2-5 TRBD1 . TRBV5-6
CASRAQPGQGESYGYTF TGTGCCAGCAGAGCTCAGCCGGGACAGGGGGAGAGCTATGGCTACACCTTC TRBJ1-2 TRBD1 . TRBV28
CASSAREGTGELFF TGTGCCAGCAGTGCCAGGGAGGGCACCGGGGAGCTGTTTTTT TRBJ2-2 TRBD2 . TRBV6-1
CASSVSGGTDTQYF TGTGCCAGCAGCGTATCAGGGGGCACAGATACGCAGTATTTT TRBJ2-3 . once TRBV9
CASSRELGNTIYF TGTGCCAGCAGCCGCGAACTGGGAAACACCATATATTTT TRBJ1-3 . . TRBV6-5
CASSEGWGTSNYGYTF TGTGCCAGCAGTGAGGGGTGGGGGACGTCTAACTATGGCTACACCTTC TRBJ1-2 . . TRBV6-1
CASSYLGGGEAFF TGTGCCAGCAGTTACCTAGGAGGGGGGGAAGCTTTCTTT TRBJ1-1 . . TRBV6-5
CASSQVQGVRDTQYF TGTGCCAGCAGTCAAGTGCAGGGTGTACGAGATACGCAGTATTTT TRBJ2-3 . . TRBV6-5
CASSLGPDTQYF TGTGCCAGCAGCTTAGGCCCAGATACGCAGTATTTT TRBJ2-3 . . TRBV13
CASSSDRGGIYEQYF TGTGCCAGCAGTTCAGACAGGGGCGGGATATACGAGCAGTACTTC TRBJ2-7 TRBD1 . TRBV28
CASSLRQPAPLHF TGTGCCAGCAGCTTAAGACAGCCCGCACCCCTCCACTTT TRBJ1-6 . . TRBV7-8
CATSRAYLEKLFF TGTGCCACGAGTAGGGCATACCTGGAAAAACTGTTTTTT TRBJ1-4 . medium-sized TRBV15
CASSSRGGANYEQYF TGCGCCAGCAGCTCCAGAGGGGGGGCTAACTACGAGCAGTACTTC TRBJ2-7 . . TRBV5-1
CASSSRGQGLNTEAFF TGTGCCAGCAGCTCCAGAGGACAGGGATTGAACACTGAAGCTTTCTTT TRBJ1-1 TRBD1 . TRBV7-9
CASRLNREAELFF TGTGCCAGCAGACTCAACCGAGAGGCCGAACTGTTTTTT TRBJ1-4 . once TRBV13
CASPRITDTQYF TGTGCCAGCCCCCGCATAACAGATACGCAGTATTTT TRBJ2-3 . . TRBV27
CASRVSPGGGRDEAFF TGTGCCAGCAGAGTTTCACCGGGAGGGGGAAGGGATGAAGCTTTCTTT TRBJ1-1 . . TRBV28
CASSRTSGGFNTGELFF TGTGCCAGCAGTCGGACTAGCGGGGGCTTTAACACCGGGGAGCTGTTTTTT TRBJ2-2 TRBD2 . TRBV11-2
CASSGLAGGDEQFF TGTGCCAGCAGCGGACTAGCGGGAGGCGATGAGCAGTTCTTC TRBJ2-1 TRBD2 . TRBV6-4
CASSYSIWGGANVLTF TGTGCCAGCAGTTACTCGATTTGGGGCGGGGCCAACGTCCTGACTTTC TRBJ2-6 . few TRBV6-5
CASSEWGTDNQPQHF TGTGCCAGCAGTGAATGGGGGACAGACAATCAGCCCCAGCATTTT TRBJ1-5 TRBD1 . TRBV2
CASSQGGVHEQYF TGTGCCAGCAGTCAGGGGGGGGTCCACGAGCAGTACTTC TRBJ2-7 . . TRBV28
CASTDPGQGKNTEAFF TGTGCCAGCACCGACCCGGGACAGGGGAAGAACACTGAAGCTTTCTTT TRBJ1-1 TRBD1 . TRBV28
CASSPGTGGRDTQYF TGTGCCAGCAGCCCAGGGACAGGGGGCAGGGATACGCAGTATTTT TRBJ2-3 TRBD1 once TRBV5-4
CASSRSGTSTDTQYF TGTGCCAGCAGCCGTAGCGGAACTAGCACAGATACGCAGTATTTT TRBJ2-3 . . TRBV7-2
CASRSDTAYEQYF TGTGCCAGCAGATCCGACACGGCCTACGAGCAGTACTTC TRBJ2-7 . . TRBV6-5
CASSPGIVDKNEQFF TGTGCCAGCAGCCCTGGTATAGTCGATAAGAATGAGCAGTTCTTC TRBJ2-1 . . TRBV7-7
CATKTGETQYF TGTGCCACCAAGACGGGGGAGACCCAGTACTTC TRBJ2-5 . . TRBV2
CASSAYGAQQFF TGTGCCAGCAGTGCTTATGGGGCTCAGCAGTTCTTC TRBJ2-1 . . TRBV27
CASSVGRSTYNSPLHF TGTGCCAGTAGTGTGGGACGTTCGACCTATAATTCACCCCTCCACTTT TRBJ1-6 . . TRBV19
CASSPDSGYGYTF TGTGCCAGCAGCCCGGACAGCGGCTATGGCTACACCTTC TRBJ1-2 . . TRBV7-9
CASSGGGPSYNEQFF TGTGCCAGCAGCGGCGGGGGGCCTTCATACAATGAGCAGTTCTTC TRBJ2-1 TRBD2 . TRBV9
CASSQMNQPQHF TGTGCCAGCAGTCAGATGAATCAGCCCCAGCATTTT TRBJ1-5 . once TRBV28
CASGSGAEGGPSDTQYF TGTGCTAGTGGTTCTGGGGCTGAGGGGGGGCCATCAGATACGCAGTATTTT TRBJ2-3 . . TRBV12-5
CSVDGRNTGELFF TGCAGCGTTGACGGCAGAAACACCGGGGAGCTGTTTTTT TRBJ2-2 . . TRBV29-1
CASSLAGTQYF TGTGCCAGCAGCCTAGCGGGGACCCAGTACTTC TRBJ2-5 TRBD2 . TRBV7-2
CASSSLGGAGKHQETQYF TGTGCCAGCAGTTCCCTTGGCGGGGCAGGAAAACACCAAGAGACCCAGTACTTC TRBJ2-5 . few TRBV28
CAISIDQAPNEKLFF TGTGCCATCAGTATAGACCAGGCCCCTAATGAAAAACTGTTTTTT TRBJ1-4 . . TRBV10-3
CASSFGEGAYEQYF TGTGCCAGCAGTTTCGGGGAAGGGGCCTACGAGCAGTACTTC TRBJ2-7 . . TRBV27
CASTPLFRNTEAFF TGTGCCAGCACCCCGTTGTTTCGGAACACTGAAGCTTTCTTT TRBJ1-1 . . TRBV6-1
CASSPRHGNTIYF TGTGCCAGCAGTCCACGACATGGAAACACCATATATTTT TRBJ1-3 . . TRBV27
CASSPGHLTEAFF TGTGCCAGTAGTCCCGGACATCTCACTGAAGCTTTCTTT TRBJ1-1 . . TRBV19
CASRRGTGIADTQYF TGCGCCAGCAGGCGAGGGACAGGTATCGCAGATACGCAGTATTTT TRBJ2-3 TRBD1 . TRBV4-3
CASSPRRGGKETQYF TGTGCCAGCAGCCCTCGTAGGGGCGGAAAAGAGACCCAGTACTTC TRBJ2-5 . . TRBV7-2
CASTFGTDTQYF TGTGCCAGCACGTTTGGCACAGATACGCAGTATTTT TRBJ2-3 . . TRBV2
CANGRGDWDTQYF TGTGCCAACGGGAGGGGGGATTGGGATACGCAGTATTTT TRBJ2-3 TRBD2 . TRBV30
CASREVADYGYTF TGTGCCTCTCGGGAGGTGGCGGACTATGGCTACACCTTC TRBJ1-2 . . TRBV10-3
CASSAESWSSEAFF TGTGCCAGCAGTGCTGAATCCTGGTCGTCTGAAGCTTTCTTT TRBJ1-1 . . TRBV6-4
CASSATTGVTGELFF TGTGCCAGCAGCGCAACGACAGGGGTCACCGGGGAGCTGTTTTTT TRBJ2-2 TRBD1 . TRBV7-2